Below, 19 T cell receptor beta chains from the same sample are listed, as sequenced in a study of shared clonotypes between healthy human individuals. The method was immunoSEQ multiplex PCR; TCRdb's version includes in-frame clones alone and lacks a portion of them. The data show some 700,000 clones, around 90% seen once. The material sequenced was memory CD8+ T cells from PBMCs. As for subset: CD45RO+ cells pooled with CCR7-negative TemRA cells. These receptors originate from a man in his late teens or twenties in good health. Some clones in this sample may be carry-over from other donors' samples.

The chain has TRBV10-3 and TRBJ2-1, with 14 bases identical to TRBD2. The V segment lost 7 bases and the J segment 7 bases; nucleotides outside the gene matches: 6. The CDR3 is 15 amino acids. The germline gives CDR1 ENHRY, CDR2 SYGVKD. The CDR3, as DNA: TGTGCCATCACACCGGGACTAGCGGGGGTAAATGAGCAGTTCTTC. This sequence encodes CAITPGLAGVNEQFF.

The rearrangement uses TRBV14 and TRBJ1-1; 9 positions agree with TRBD1. With V trimmed by 4 bases and J by 6 bases, 0 bases remained unmatched. The length of the CDR3 is 12 residues. Germline V lookup: CDR1 SGHDN, CDR2 FVKESK. The CDR3 here is CASSRDRAEAFF. The CDR3 region has the DNA TGTGCCAGCAGCCGGGACAGGGCTGAAGCTTTCTTT.

This clone was seen a few times. V is TRBV28 and J is TRBJ1-1; possibly TRBD1 for D (5 bases). This CDR3 has 11 residues. The V end lost 10 bases, the J end lost 4 bases, and 10 bases lay between the germline ends. Germline-derived CDR1 and CDR2 are MDHEN and SYDVKM. The CDR3 sequence is CATGLGTEAFF. In nucleotides, the CDR3 is TGTGCCACAGGGTTGGGCACTGAAGCTTTCTTT.

This chain uses TRBV5-1 with TRBJ2-2; unclear D gene. The V and J ends lost 4 bases and 6 bases respectively, with 7 bases between them. The CDR3 has 12 residues. Looked up from germline, CDR1 is SGHRS and CDR2 is YFSETQ. In DNA, the CDR3 is TGCGCCAGCAGCCCGGTCCCCGGGGAGCTGTTTTTT. Residues: CASSPVPGELFF.

The chain joins TRBV30 to TRBJ2-2; D ambiguous. The CDR3 loop spans 12 amino acids. V was pared by 3 bases and J by 5 bases, with 7 bases between. Germline values: CDR1 GTSNPN, CDR2 SVGIG (reference sequence). As DNA, the CDR3 is TGTGCCTGGAGACGGTGGACCGGGGAGCTGTTTTTT. Translating it yields CAWRRWTGELFF.

As for this clone: A much larger clone lies one base from this, so it may be a read error. The V and J genes are TRBV7-9 and TRBJ2-5; D not resolved. Germline CDR1 SEHNR, CDR2 FQNEAQ (reference sequence). The CDR3 spans 11 residues. Trimming took off 5 bases at V and 3 bases at J, with 4 bases between the two ends. CDR3 nucleotides: TGTGCCAGCAGCCACAAAGAGACCCAGTACTTC. It specifies CASSHKETQYF.

The CDR3 region has the DNA TGTGCCAGCAGCGCCATTCGGGATTCCTACGAGCAGTACTTC. Amino acid sequence: CASSAIRDSYEQYF. This chain uses TRBV9 with TRBJ2-7; D may be TRBD2 (5 bases). This CDR3 region has 14 residues. Germline CDR1 and CDR2: SGDLS and YYNGEE. V dropped 3 bases and J dropped 1 base, with 11 bases sitting between them.

Here the CDR3 reads CASSLGLAGVYEQYF. As DNA, the CDR3 is TGTGCCAGCAGCCTCGGACTAGCGGGAGTTTACGAGCAGTACTTC. V is TRBV13 and J is TRBJ2-7, with 13 nucleotides matching TRBD2. CDR1 PRHDT and CDR2 FYEKMQ come from the germline V gene (reference sequence). The junction had 5 bases not matched to a gene; V was cut back by 5 bases and J by 4 bases. The length of the CDR3 is 15 residues. Supplemented by reference TRBV13 and TRBJ2-7, the full variable domain reads AAGVIQSPRHLIKEKRETATLKCYPIPRHDTVYWYQQGPGQDPQFLISFYEKMQSDKGSIPDRFSAQQFSDYHSELNMSSLELGDSALYFCASSLGLAGVYEQYFGPGTRLTVT.

This rearrangement joins TRBV28 to TRBJ2-7, with D tentatively TRBD2 (5 bases). This CDR3 region has 16 residues. The V gene's germline CDR1 is MDHEN and CDR2 SYDVKM. Trimming cost V 2 bases and J 0 bases, with 14 bases left between them. The CDR3 DNA follows: TGTGCCAGCAGTTTAGCGGGTTCGGGCAGCTCCTACGAGCAGTACTTC. It translates to CASSLAGSGSSYEQYF.

The chain links TRBV7-2 to TRBJ2-7, with D possibly matching TRBD2 (5 bases). Germline CDR1 is SGHTA and CDR2 is FQGNSA. The CDR3 contains 13 residues. The V gene lost 3 bases and the J gene lost 2 bases, with 8 bases spanning the gap. The CDR3 region is CASSFGITYEQYF. CDR3 nucleotides: TGTGCCAGCAGCTTCGGGATCACCTACGAGCAGTACTTC.

V usage is TRBV27 and J usage is TRBJ1-2; tentative D call: TRBD1 (6 bases). The CDR3 sequence is 15 residues long. V was trimmed by 6 bases and J by 0 bases, leaving 14 bases between them. CDR1 MNHEY and CDR2 SMNVEV come from the germline V gene (reference sequence). The CDR3: CASRLQGWTNYGYTF. The CDR3 DNA follows: TGTGCCAGCAGATTACAGGGATGGACTAACTATGGCTACACCTTC.

The CDR3 spells CASSISFRTATEQYF. The CDR3 coding sequence is TGTGCCAGTAGTATATCCTTCAGGACAGCTACCGAGCAGTACTTC. V and J are TRBV19 and TRBJ2-7, with a weak D call TRBD1 (6 bases). Germline CDR1 reads LNHDA; CDR2 reads SQIVND (reference sequence). The V end was cut by 2 bases, the J end by 6 bases, with 17 bases between. CDR3 length: 15 residues.

The genes are TRBV29-1 and TRBJ2-5; TRBD1 agrees at 10 bases. The trim removed 6 bases at V and 5 bases at J, leaving 6 bases unmatched. CDR1 is SQVTM, CDR2 ANQGSEA, per germline. The CDR3 spans 13 residues. The CDR3 DNA sequence: TGCAGCGTCCGACAGGGGGCGTGGGAGACCCAGTACTTC. Translating it yields CSVRQGAWETQYF.

J is TRBJ2-1 and V is TRBV5-1; 11 nucleotides match TRBD2. The ends lost 2 bases at V and 8 bases at J; junction bases unmatched: 12. The CDR3 sequence is 17 residues long. Germline-derived CDR1 and CDR2 are SGHRS and YFSETQ. CDR3 in DNA: TGCGCCAGCAGCTTCTCCCTAGCGACTAGCGGGACATATGAGCAGTTCTTC. This codes for CASSFSLATSGTYEQFF.

The rearrangement links TRBV29-1 to TRBJ2-3, with D possibly being TRBD2 (6 bases). Trimming pared 6 bases from V and 2 bases from J, leaving 15 bases between. The CDR3 is made up of 14 amino acids. Germline V gives CDR1 SQVTM, CDR2 ANQGSEA. CDR3: CSVLGGLPTDTQYF. DNA for the CDR3: TGCAGCGTCCTTGGGGGACTTCCCACAGATACGCAGTATTTT.

The chain has TRBV9 and TRBJ2-7, with 7 nucleotides matching TRBD2. After removal of 4 bases from V and 6 bases from J, the junction contained 19 bases not matched to a gene. This CDR3 is 17 amino acids long. The germline CDR1 and CDR2 sequences are SGDLS and YYNGEE. CDR3 in amino acids: CASSSRTSEGGPSEQYF. The CDR3, as DNA: TGTGCCAGCAGCTCTCGTACATCCGAGGGAGGGCCCAGCGAGCAGTACTTC.

V gene TRBV7-7 combines with J gene TRBJ2-2; the match to TRBD1 covers 8 bases. CDR1 and CDR2 from the germline V gene are SSHAT and FNYEAQ (reference sequence). The CDR3 runs 16 residues. The junction had 10 bases not matched to a gene; V was cut back by 4 bases and J by 6 bases. Here the CDR3 DNA reads TGTGCCAGCAGCTCTTCACAGGGGGAATATGCCGGGGAGCTGTTTTTT. Encoded protein: CASSSSQGEYAGELFF.

Regarding this clone: Germline and junction disagree at one end, which may indicate a read error. CDR3 sequence: CVTSRGREGLADTQYF. The CDR3 DNA reads TGTGTCACCAGCAGAGGGCGGGAGGGCCTGGCAGATACGCAGTATTTT. The chain combines TRBV15 with TRBJ2-3, with 9 positions matching TRBD2. Germline V CDR1 and CDR2: LNHNV, YYDKDF (reference sequence). The CDR3 spans 16 residues.

CDR3 sequence (DNA): TGTGCCAGCAGTGAAAGGACTACCTACGAGCAGTACTTC. Protein sequence: CASSERTTYEQYF. The rearrangement uses TRBV2 and TRBJ2-7; TRBD2 might be the D (6 bases). CDR3 length: 13 residues. Deletions cut 2 bases from V and 2 bases from J, with 7 bases between. Germline V gene data show CDR1 as SNHLY and CDR2 as FYNNEI.